This T cell receptor (beta chain) was sequenced during a study of shared clonotypes between healthy human individuals (dated by TCRdb to between 2020 and 2021). For the study in its entirety: Three men and a couple of women, aged 18 to 49 years, made up the cohort. For each donor, CD4 naive and CD4 memory were each given three plates, CD8 naive was given two plates, and CD8 memory was given one plate. To estimate repertoire size and how much clonotype sharing occurs between individuals, the study deeply sequenced the blood TCR repertoires of five healthy adults. To increase sequencing depth and limit assay-specific biases, different laboratories used diverse techniques to prepare libraries and sequence TCR repertoires. Each donor's leukapheresis produced roughly between roughly 0.94 and 9.5 billion PBMCs. Study-wide conclusions, independent of this receptor: Because the study included only a small number of donors, the genetic and exposure-history diversity represented was limited. When a few donors were compared, the shared fraction of clonotypes was approximately 5% for naive CD4, 3.5% for naive CD8, about 2.5% for memory CD4, and 0.4% for memory CD8. Clonotypes shared by all four sorted-subset donors showed higher generation probabilities than non-shared clonotypes. Even with the large sequencing depth, rarefaction of the sorted-subset datasets indicated that sequencing was incomplete. Only blood was sampled, and tissue TCR repertoires likely differ from those in blood. Naive subsets generally had larger estimated clonotype richness than memory subsets did. Pairwise subsampling indicated that sequencing depth was expected to affect the degree of clonotype sharing among donors.

The donors were healthy, HIV-negative adults with no recently reported acute infections or vaccinations. Only Caucasian adults living in Nashville, Tennessee, USA were represented among the donors. CD4+ T cells were enriched through magnetic negative selection, after which naive cells were positively selected on CD45RA and the remaining negative fraction served as the memory subset. Blood was obtained by leukapheresis, after which PBMCs were separated by Ficoll-Histopaque density gradient centrifugation and cryopreserved in liquid nitrogen vapor phase. Purity and quantity of every magnetically sorted T cell population were checked by analytical flow cytometry. From each sorted fraction, genomic DNA was isolated and quantified by UV absorbance on a Nanodrop 2000c. V lost 5 bases and J lost 2 bases, and the count of bases not matched to a germline gene is 4. From the germline V gene (reference sequence), CDR1 is MNHNY and CDR2 is SVGAGI. Taken from cysteine to phenylalanine, the CDR3 has 14 residues. The sequence is cut down to CDR3 DNA, 42 bases in frame from base 1.

Using the deep immunoSEQ assay, TCR CDR3 regions were amplified from genomic DNA by multiplex PCR. Extracted genomic DNA from each cell subset was spread evenly across all wells of several immunoSEQ 96-well plates, with each plate serving as a replicate. For sorted subsets, 200 to 250 ng of genomic DNA, equivalent to around 30,000 T cell genomes, went into each replicate PCR. Purified libraries were quantified with a Qubit 3.0 fluorometer, sized on a Bioanalyzer 2100, and re-quantified with the KAPA Library Quantification kit. Every immunoSEQ 96-well plate was sequenced on a dedicated single-read 150-cycle Illumina NextSeq 550 flow cell. In the source study's methods: Because only junctional sequences without quality scores were contained in the immunoSEQ output, filtering matching that applied to full-length reads could not be performed. Sequences were annotated with PyIR, a Python wrapper for IgBLAST v1.9, and V/J genes and CDR3 were assigned using IMGT germline references. Reads were filtered out if the reads had weak V/J assignments (E-value above 1e-6), no CDR3, stop codons, out-of-frame junctions, or ambiguous translated residues. V3J clonotypes were defined as sequences sharing the same inferred V gene, J gene, and CDR3 amino acid sequence. Percentage overlap between repertoires was calculated by dividing the number of shared unique clonotypes by the size of the smaller repertoire. Repertoire richness was assessed with RTK rarefaction, the Chao1 estimator, and Recon v2.1 estimates of unobserved clonotypes. Generation probabilities were computed with OLGA for all TCRbeta clonotypes obtained by the gDNA method from a few donors. The table was pulled from immuneACCESS by TCRdb, which kept in-frame rearrangements only. Such tables lose some clones; where checked, under half of the loss comes from unresolved V genes, and the rest has no known cause. The DNA gave D and trimming, while V, J and clone size come from that table. The sample has approximately 2.5 million clones on record, just over 90% of them singletons. The top ten constitute around 0.14% of the sample.

As to this clone: This clone's antigen is unknown. Base qualities are missing; no much larger clone stands one base away.

Sequencing was done on a sample of naive CD4+ T cells sorted from blood. According to the study, the label for this sample's cell subset or site signals: CD45RA+ positively selected. The rearranged segments are TRBV6-6 and TRBJ2-3; TRBD2 agrees with 7 junctional bases. The source of this sequence is a man aged 18 to 29 in good health. The CDR3 loop reads CASSPSGYTDTQYF. Here is the DNA: TGTGCCAGCAGTCCTAGCGGCTACACAGATACGCAGTATTTT.